This T cell receptor (beta chain) was obtained from a study of vaccination and CD4 T cells after COVID-19. Study context: Overlapping spike pools from SARS-CoV-2 and HCoV-NL63, HCoV-OC43 and HCoV-229E served as culture stimuli. Overall study findings and caveats: Detection of a median roughly 85% of reactive clones in convalescent patients was confined to the period after vaccination.

Sequencing of DNA taken from cultured CD4+ T cells relied on the Oncomine TCR Beta short-read assay. From the PCR reads, TCRdb called clonotypes with MiXCR, one entry per CDR3 protein. This sample has around 19,000 distinct CDR3 sequences, with around 55% found just once. Germline V gene data show CDR1 as SEHNR and CDR2 as FQNEAQ (reference sequence). The CDR3 consists of 14 residues. Trimming removed 4 bases from V and 2 bases from J, with 8 bases in between. The treatment is: approximately 11-day PBMC culture with coronavirus spike peptide pools or control peptides (ViraFEST assay). A note on this clonotype: What it recognizes is unknown.

This receptor was identified in a human donor who had recovered from COVID-19. The sequencing input was CD4+ T cells from blood, cultured in vitro. This chain connects TRBV7-9 to TRBJ1-4; no clear D. In DNA, the CDR3 is TGTGCCAGCAGCTCCGGACGGACTAATGAAAAACTGTTTTTT. Protein: CASSSGRTNEKLFF.